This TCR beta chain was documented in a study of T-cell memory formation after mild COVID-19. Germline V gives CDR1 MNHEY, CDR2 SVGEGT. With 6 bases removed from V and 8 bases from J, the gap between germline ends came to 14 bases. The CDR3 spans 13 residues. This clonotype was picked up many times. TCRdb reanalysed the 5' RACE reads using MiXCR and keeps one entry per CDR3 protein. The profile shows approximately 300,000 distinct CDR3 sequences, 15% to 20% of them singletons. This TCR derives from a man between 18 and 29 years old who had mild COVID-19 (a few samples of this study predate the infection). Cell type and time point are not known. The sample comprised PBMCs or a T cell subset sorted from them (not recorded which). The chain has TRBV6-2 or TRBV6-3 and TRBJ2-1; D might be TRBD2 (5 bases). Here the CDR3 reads CASSRRAAHEQFF. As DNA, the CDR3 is TGTGCCAGCAGCCGGCGAGCGGCCCATGAGCAGTTCTTC.